What follows are 20 T cell receptor beta chains derived from one specimen sequenced in a study of post-analysis software for immune sequencing data. No cognate antigen is known for these TCRs. TCR beta libraries were prepared from cDNA with unique molecular identifiers. TCRdb ran MiXCR on the PCR reads and lists one entry per CDR3 protein. The table lists about 540,000 distinct CDR3 sequences, roughly 34% of them singletons. The study's findings and limits: Patients showed TRBV5-6, TRBV5-1 and TRBV20-1 among a few TRBV segments more frequent than in controls.

Sequenced input: blood. These receptors were taken from a girl under 18 with multiple sclerosis.

The sample holds a few counts of this clonotype. The rearrangement links TRBV7-9 to TRBJ1-2; 7 nucleotides match TRBD1. CDR1 is SEHNR, CDR2 FQNEAQ, per germline (reference sequence). The CDR3 runs 13 residues. J was trimmed by 5 bases and V by 5 bases; bases with no gene match: 5. CDR3 DNA: TGTGCCAGCAGCCCGACAGGGCAGTATGGCTACACCTTC. It specifies CASSPTGQYGYTF.

The chain is built from TRBV3-1 and TRBJ1-1; D gene unclear. This CDR3 spans 19 amino acids. Germline-derived CDR1 and CDR2 are LGHDT and YNNKEL (reference sequence). Trimming left V 4 bases short and J 5 bases short, with 29 bases between. Here the CDR3 DNA reads TGTGCCAGCAGCCGGCTTCCCCTTACCTCCGGGATAGTTGGGACTGAAGCTTTCTTT. Its protein is CASSRLPLTSGIVGTEAFF.

This chain links TRBV12-3 or TRBV12-4 with TRBJ2-5, with D hard to call. This CDR3 spans 13 amino acids. The V end was cut by 7 bases, the J end by 2 bases, with 11 bases between. In DNA form, the CDR3 reads TGTGCCAGCAAAGATGGGTGTCAAGAGACCCAGTACTTC. Translation gives CASKDGCQETQYF.

The chain couples TRBV4-1 to TRBJ2-1; D remains ambiguous. The ends were cut back, 1 base at V and 4 bases at J, with 14 bases in the middle. This CDR3 contains 16 residues. Germline V lookup: CDR1 MGHRA, CDR2 YSYEKL. Written as DNA, the CDR3 is TGCGCCAGCAGCCAAGCCCAAGGTGCCCTTTACAATGAGCAGTTCTTC. This sequence encodes CASSQAQGALYNEQFF.

This clonotype occurred a few times. The chain is built from TRBV5-5 and TRBJ1-1; unclear D gene. The CDR3 sequence is 13 residues long. The V gene's germline CDR1 is SGHKS and CDR2 YYEKEE (reference sequence). Deletions cut 6 bases from V and 1 base from J, with 10 bases between. DNA for the CDR3: TGTGCCAGCACCCTTGTCAAGAACACTGAAGCTTTCTTT. It specifies CASTLVKNTEAFF.

This clonotype was recorded a few times. V is TRBV6-5 and J is TRBJ2-5, with D possibly TRBD1 on 7 matching bases. This CDR3 is built from 13 residues. The germline V gene encodes CDR1 MNHEY and CDR2 SVGAGI. Trimming took 6 bases from V and 5 from J, leaving 13 bases between them. CDR3 DNA: TGTGCCAGCAGGGAGGGGGCGCGGGAGACCCAGTACTTC. Translated, it gives CASREGARETQYF.

The chain employs TRBV6-6 and TRBJ1-5; 8 bases match TRBD1. This CDR3 region has 15 residues. CDR1 and CDR2 (germline): MNHNY, SVGAGI (reference sequence). V lost 2 bases, J lost 3 bases, and 3 bases stayed unmatched. The DNA of the CDR3 is TGTGCCAGCAGTTACGCAGGGGGCAACAATCAGCCCCAGCATTTT. Its protein product is CASSYAGGNNQPQHF.

This clonotype was seen a few times. The V call is TRBV20-1, the J call TRBJ1-6, with TRBD1 matching over 9 bases. V was pared by 3 bases and J by 0 bases, with 12 bases of the junction left unmatched. The CDR3 length is 19 residues. Germline values: CDR1 DFQATT, CDR2 SNEGSKA (reference sequence). Written as DNA, the CDR3 is TGCAGTGCTAGGAAATTCGGACAGGGGTCGAGCTCCTATAATTCACCCCTCCACTTT. Encoded protein: CSARKFGQGSSSYNSPLHF.

This chain uses TRBV7-3 with TRBJ2-7; 8 bases agree with TRBD2. Germline-derived CDR1 and CDR2 are SGHTA and FQGTGA. The CDR3 length is 16 residues. Germline trimming cut 1 base from V and 7 bases from J; bases unmatched to any gene: 12. CDR3 nucleotide sequence: TGTGCCAGCAGCTTAATCCGGGGGGGCCTGGACAATGAGCAGTACTTC. Residues: CASSLIRGGLDNEQYF. Complete variable domain (other parts from reference TRBV7-3 and TRBJ2-7): GAGVSQTPSNKVTEKGKYVELRCDPISGHTALYWYRQSLGQGPEFLIYFQGTGAADDSGLPNDRFFAVRPEGSVSTLKIQRTERGDSAVYLCASSLIRGGLDNEQYFGPGTRLTVT.

This clonotype turned up a few times. This chain uses TRBV2 with TRBJ2-3; 9 bases map to TRBD2. The V gene's germline CDR1 is SNHLY and CDR2 FYNNEI. The CDR3 has 13 amino acids. Trimming cost V 6 bases and J 4 bases; bases outside gene matches: 2. CDR3 nucleotide sequence: TGTGCCAGCAGAAGCGGGGGGTCAGATACGCAGTATTTT. Amino acid sequence: CASRSGGSDTQYF.

The chain carries TRBV6-1 and TRBJ1-1; D not certain. The CDR3 loop spans 11 amino acids. The V end was cut by 3 bases, the J end by 7 bases, with 6 bases between. CDR1 is MNHNS and CDR2 is SASEGT in the germline V gene. The CDR3 sequence: CASSDVGEAFF. The CDR3 DNA follows: TGTGCCAGCAGTGACGTGGGTGAAGCTTTCTTT.

The genes are TRBV7-9 and TRBJ1-4, with no clear D. Germline lookup yields CDR1 SEHNR and CDR2 FQNEAQ (reference sequence). The ends were cut back, 1 base at V and 8 bases at J, with 14 bases in the middle. The CDR3 runs 15 residues. The DNA for the CDR3 is TGTGCCAGCAGCTTAGAGTCGCTGGGTAGCGAAAAACTGTTTTTT. Translation gives CASSLESLGSEKLFF.

The rearrangement links TRBV27 to TRBJ2-7; D ambiguous. Trimming left V 3 bases short and J 0 bases short, with 12 bases between. The CDR3 spans 15 residues. Germline CDR1 and CDR2: MNHEY and SMNVEV (reference sequence). CDR3 nucleotide sequence: TGTGCCAGCAGTTTCAAAGGTTTGCACTCCTACGAGCAGTACTTC. It translates to CASSFKGLHSYEQYF.

CDR3 loop: CASDDGNQPQHF. In DNA, the CDR3 is TGTGCCAGTGACGACGGGAATCAGCCCCAGCATTTT. The J gene is TRBJ1-5, the V gene TRBV6-6; the D is unclear. Trimming stripped 9 bases from V and 4 bases from J, with 10 bases between. Germline values: CDR1 MNHNY, CDR2 SVGAGI (reference sequence). This CDR3 contains 12 residues.

The sample holds a few counts of this clonotype. The chain couples TRBV9 to TRBJ2-7; D may correspond to TRBD1 or TRBD2 (6 bases each). The CDR3 has 16 amino acids. The germline gives CDR1 SGDLS, CDR2 YYNGEE. Trimming took 3 bases from V and 2 from J, leaving 18 bases between them. CDR3 bases: TGTGCCAGCAGCGCGGGGGCGACTCCGCCTACCTACGAGCAGTACTTC. Translation gives CASSAGATPPTYEQYF.

This clonotype was observed a handful of times. V gene TRBV29-1 combines with J gene TRBJ1-2; D unresolved. CDR1 is SQVTM, CDR2 ANQGSEA, per germline. Trimming pared 3 bases from V and 2 bases from J, leaving 10 bases between. The CDR3 consists of 13 residues. The CDR3 region is CSVEAAQNYGYTF. The CDR3 DNA is TGCAGCGTTGAGGCAGCCCAAAACTATGGCTACACCTTC. Using reference TRBV29-1 and TRBJ1-2 for the parts outside the CDR3, the full variable domain is SAVISQKPSRDICQRGTSLTIQCQVDSQVTMMFWYRQQPGQSLTLIATANQGSEATYESGFVIDKFPISRPNLTFSTLTVSNMSPEDSSIYLCSVEAAQNYGYTFGSGTRLTVV.

The V and J genes are TRBV2 and TRBJ2-7, with D possibly being TRBD2 (6 bases). The germline gives CDR1 SNHLY, CDR2 FYNNEI. The ends were cut back, 7 bases at V and 0 bases at J, with 13 bases in the middle. This CDR3 spans 14 amino acids. CDR3 in DNA: TGTGCCAGCAAGGAGGGCCTCTCCTCCTACGAGCAGTACTTC. It translates to CASKEGLSSYEQYF.

This clonotype was seen a handful of times. The chain joins TRBV5-1 to TRBJ2-3; D gene uncertain. The CDR3 is 13 amino acids. Germline CDR1 reads SGHRS; CDR2 reads YFSETQ. V lost 0 bases and J 3 bases, leaving 5 bases between the germline ends. The CDR3: CASSLVFTDTQYF. In DNA form, the CDR3 reads TGCGCCAGCAGCTTGGTTTTTACAGATACGCAGTATTTT.

This chain links TRBV28 with TRBJ2-7; perhaps TRBD1 as D (6 bases). V was pared by 4 bases and J by 3 bases, with 13 bases between. The CDR3 sequence is 14 residues long. Germline CDR1 MDHEN, CDR2 SYDVKM. The CDR3 DNA reads as TGTGCCAGCAGTTATCGGCACAGGGACTACGAGCAGTACTTC. Amino acids: CASSYRHRDYEQYF.

The rearrangement joins TRBV5-1 to TRBJ2-5; 11 positions agree with TRBD2. This CDR3 has 16 amino acids. Trimming cost V 0 bases and J 11 bases; bases outside gene matches: 12. Germline-derived CDR1 and CDR2 are SGHRS and YFSETQ. This CDR3 reads CASSLAVAGGPPEQYF. In DNA, the CDR3 is TGCGCCAGCAGCTTGGCGGTAGCGGGGGGGCCGCCTGAGCAGTACTTC.